The TCR beta chain described here comes from a study of blood T cell repertoires in COVID-19. About the study: PBMCs, B-cell-depleted T cells, or T cells provided the cDNA or gDNA that made up the material.

In the study's own analysis: From reference gene primer amplification, estimates of nucleated cell counts were derived. Using immunoSEQ multiplex PCR, the repertoire was profiled, and TCRdb retains in-frame clones only, with some absent. V, J and clone size are taken as reported in that table, and D and trimming were inferred from the DNA itself. The sample contains roughly 120,000 clones, about 85% of which appear only once. The ends were cut back, 3 bases at V and 0 bases at J, with 14 bases in the middle. The length of the CDR3 is 16 residues. The V gene's germline CDR1 is SGHTA and CDR2 FQGTGA. The TCR was taken from a man in his forties or fifties with acute or convalescent COVID-19. Sequencing input: peripheral blood. The chain uses TRBV7-3 and TRBJ2-5, with D possibly TRBD1 on 6 matching bases. CDR3 sequence: CASSFGQKPDQETQYF. The DNA for the CDR3 is TGTGCCAGCAGCTTCGGACAGAAACCAGACCAAGAGACCCAGTACTTC.